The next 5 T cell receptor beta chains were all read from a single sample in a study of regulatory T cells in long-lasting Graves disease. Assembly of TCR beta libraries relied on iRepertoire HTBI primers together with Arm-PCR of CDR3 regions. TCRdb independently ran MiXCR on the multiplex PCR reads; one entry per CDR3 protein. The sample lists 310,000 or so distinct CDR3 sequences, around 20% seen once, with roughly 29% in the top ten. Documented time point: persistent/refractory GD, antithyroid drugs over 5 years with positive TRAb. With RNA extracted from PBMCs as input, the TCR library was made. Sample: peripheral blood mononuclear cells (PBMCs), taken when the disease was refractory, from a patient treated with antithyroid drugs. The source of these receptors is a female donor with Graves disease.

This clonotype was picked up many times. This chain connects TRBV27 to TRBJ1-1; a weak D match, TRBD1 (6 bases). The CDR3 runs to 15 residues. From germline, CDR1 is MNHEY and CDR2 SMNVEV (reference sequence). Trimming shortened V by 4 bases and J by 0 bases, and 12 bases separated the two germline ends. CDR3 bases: TGTGCCAGCAGTTCCCGGACAGCTCTGAACACTGAAGCTTTCTTT. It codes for CASSSRTALNTEAFF.

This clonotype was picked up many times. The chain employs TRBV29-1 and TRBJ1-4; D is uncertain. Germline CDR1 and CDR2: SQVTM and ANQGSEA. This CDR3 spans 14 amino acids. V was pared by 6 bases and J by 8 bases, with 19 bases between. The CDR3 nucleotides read TGCAGCGTCTCCACTCGGGCACTGGGGGAAAAACTGTTTTTT. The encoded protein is CSVSTRALGEKLFF.

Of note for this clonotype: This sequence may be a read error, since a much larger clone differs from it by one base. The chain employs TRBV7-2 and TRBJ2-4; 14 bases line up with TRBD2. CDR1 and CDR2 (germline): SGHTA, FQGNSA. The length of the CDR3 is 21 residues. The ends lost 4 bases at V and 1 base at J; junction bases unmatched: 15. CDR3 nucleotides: TGTGCCAGCAGCTCACCGAGGGGGACTAGCGGGGGAATCCCGGCCAAAAACATTCAGTACTTC. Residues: CASSSPRGTSGGIPAKNIQYF.

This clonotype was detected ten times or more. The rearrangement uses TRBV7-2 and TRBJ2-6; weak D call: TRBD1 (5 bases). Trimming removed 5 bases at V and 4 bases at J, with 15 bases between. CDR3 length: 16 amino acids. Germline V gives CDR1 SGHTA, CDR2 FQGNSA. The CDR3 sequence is CASSRQIGSGANVLTF. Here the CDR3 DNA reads TGTGCCAGCAGCAGACAGATAGGATCCGGGGCCAACGTCCTGACTTTC.

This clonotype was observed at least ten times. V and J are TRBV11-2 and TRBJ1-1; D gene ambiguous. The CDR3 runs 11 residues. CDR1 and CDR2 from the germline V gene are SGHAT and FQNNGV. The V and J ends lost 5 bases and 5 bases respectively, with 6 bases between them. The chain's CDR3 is CASSVTTEAFF. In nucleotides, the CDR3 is TGTGCCAGCAGCGTAACTACTGAAGCTTTCTTT.